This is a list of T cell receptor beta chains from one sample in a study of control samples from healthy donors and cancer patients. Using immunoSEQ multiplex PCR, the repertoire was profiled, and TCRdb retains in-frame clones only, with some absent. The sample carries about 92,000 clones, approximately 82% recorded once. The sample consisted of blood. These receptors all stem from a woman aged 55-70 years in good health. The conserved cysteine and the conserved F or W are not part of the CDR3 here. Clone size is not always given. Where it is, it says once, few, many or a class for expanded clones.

ASSSGGGAGYEQY	TRBV7-8	TRBJ2-7	few	13
ASSFGTDTQY	TRBV5-4	TRBJ2-3	.	10
ASSYSKVAQPQH	TRBV6-2/TRBV6-3	TRBJ1-5	.	12
ASSFPPGDTQY	TRBV6-5	TRBJ2-3	.	11
ASREVLTGADGYT	TRBV5-6	TRBJ1-2	.	13
ASSLTGALTGELF	TRBV5-1	TRBJ2-2	.	13
SVQGLDGYT	TRBV29-1	TRBJ1-2	.	9
ASSSTGTSGETQY	TRBV7-9	TRBJ2-5	.	13
ASGDSKETQY	TRBV12-3/TRBV12-4	TRBJ2-5	.	10
ASSTGTAFGNTIY	TRBV6-5	TRBJ1-3	.	13
ASSEGIQGDHSPLH	TRBV10-2	TRBJ1-6	.	14
SVESGTVTNYGYT	TRBV29-1	TRBJ1-2	once	13
ASRLFDRAETQY	TRBV6-5	TRBJ2-5	.	12
ASSLAGLSNNYGYT	TRBV6-5	TRBJ1-2	.	14
ASSPQLAGARETQY	TRBV3-1/TRBV3-2	TRBJ2-5	.	14
ASSQGQAQY	TRBV4-1	TRBJ2-3	.	9
ASSTRKTDSRSQETQY	TRBV7-2	TRBJ2-5	once	16
ASSTSTGPGNTIY	TRBV11-2	TRBJ1-3	.	13
ASRWTGSSPLH	TRBV19	TRBJ1-6	.	11
ASSQEAAGRETQY	TRBV4-3	TRBJ2-5	.	13
ASSDRGGASDTQY	TRBV2	TRBJ2-3	.	13
ASSNRGQLTLSGYT	TRBV21-1	TRBJ1-2	once	14
ASLQEAGNTIY	TRBV5-5	TRBJ1-3	.	11
ATAPRVGMEKLF	TRBV19	TRBJ1-4	.	12
ASSVTGTGNQPQH	TRBV7-9	TRBJ1-5	.	13
ASSSSRQDYEQY	TRBV6-5	TRBJ2-7	.	12
ASTLGTMGSPLH	TRBV28	TRBJ1-6	.	12
SARGAGKSYEQY	TRBV29-1	TRBJ2-7	once	12
ASRASEQTYEQY	TRBV6-5	TRBJ2-7	.	12
ASSLGQKKAF	TRBV7-9	TRBJ1-1	.	10
ASSPQLNTEAF	TRBV18	TRBJ1-1	.	11
ASSWTSSTDTQY	TRBV6-2/TRBV6-3	TRBJ2-3	.	12